The present TCR beta chain was sequenced within a study of molecular identifiers for immune sequencing clone quantification (dated by TCRdb to about 2018). Background on the whole study: For a replicate experiment, the RNA from either approximately 20,000 or 98,000 naive CD8 T cells was divided into five aliquots, and four of those aliquots went on to sequencing. This methods study benchmarked molecular-identifier clustering-based TCR repertoire sequencing (MIDCIRS) and TCR RNA copy counting, using CD8 T cells to do so.

What the research found in general, with its limitations: In CMV-specific effector cells, over 99% of molecules were held by clones above 20 RNA copies, whereas under 1% of molecules were held by such clones in naive cells. Highly expanded clone sizes could be underestimated if identical TCR molecules share a barcode. About 2.9 recovered TCR RNA copies per cell were obtained by modeling, versus around 9.8 by digital PCR, implying a capture efficiency of 25% to 30%. The naive libraries included spiked-in Jurkat TCR RNA (around 10 copies' worth), and this RNA is not part of the donor repertoire. When barcode sub-clustering was left out, chimeric consensus sequences inflated TCR diversity, with chimeras reaching as high as 47%. Spiked-in Jurkat TCR RNA equivalent to a single cell was reported to be detectable even among fewer than 1.2 million naive CD8 T cells.

Receptor libraries were prepared by PCR. Sequenced using a NextSeq 500. Bulk TCR libraries were generated as previously described, with the TCR primers listed in Table S5 used. The Qiagen AllPrep DNA/RNA kit was used to purify total RNA. Before any analysis, reads coming from multiple sequencing runs of the same library were combined into one pool. As for how the authors treated the data: Reads were retained only if their TCR constant sequence matched exactly, and those retained reads were trimmed to 150 nt and grouped according to their 12-nt molecular barcodes. Reads in each barcode group were sub-clustered using a 15% Levenshtein threshold, and a quality-weighted consensus sequence was built for each RNA molecule. Non-functional sequences were filtered out, along with any lower-count sequence sitting one edit away from another sequence. Based on fitting two negative binomial distributions, any barcode sub-cluster with under 20% of the maximum read count was discarded. TCRdb passed the public sequencing reads through fastp at Q25 and MiXCR, retaining productive beta sequences. Every CDR3 protein is listed once, alongside the most common genes and DNA of its rows. The V and J calls and clone size are TCRdb's, not the authors'. This sample holds about half a million distinct CDR3 sequences; roughly 25% were observed only once. Around 0.78% of the sample is taken by the ten largest.

As regards this clonotype: Its target antigen remains unknown. Base qualities are not provided; no much larger clone lies one nucleotide away.

Naive CD8 T cell libraries were made from approximately 20,000 to 1,000,000 sorted cells using 10%, 30% or 50% of purified RNA. Naive CD8 T cells were FACS-sorted as CD8+CD4-CCR7+CD45RA+ on a BD FACSAria II into RLT Plus buffer. To test detection sensitivity, Jurkat RNA equivalent to approximately nine TCR copies was spiked into samples of roughly 18,000-1,000,000 naive CD8 T cells. CD8 T cells were enriched with RosetteSep CD8+ T Cell Enrichment Cocktail and Ficoll-Paque, followed by ACK red cell lysis. The CDR1 and CDR2 encoded by the germline V gene are SGHAT and FQNNGV. V drops 1 base and J drops 2 bases, leaving 12 bases in between. Taken from cysteine to phenylalanine, the CDR3 has 16 residues. Here the CDR3 DNA is all that survives: 48 bases in frame from base 1.

The sequencing input was naive CD8+ T cells from blood, with Jurkat cell RNA spiked in. Read against the paper, the sample's cell subset or site label means: FACS-sorted CD8+CD4-CCR7+CD45RA+ naive T cells. Rearrangement joined TRBV11-2 to TRBJ2-1; no D gene is confidently identified. The sequence derives from a human donor in good health. Some libraries in this study had Jurkat cell RNA spiked in. The CDR3 region has the sequence CASSLAVPTTYNEQFF. The nucleotide sequence reads as follows: TGTGCCAGCAGCTTAGCGGTTCCAACGACCTACAATGAGCAGTTCTTC.